This T cell receptor (beta chain) comes out of a study of blood T cells in healthy people across ages. Study findings and constraints: CMV infection status of these donors was not known.

CDR3 length: 15 amino acids. Germline V gives CDR1 MNHEY, CDR2 SVGAGI. As concerns this clonotype: As yet, its antigen is unknown. Being one base from a much bigger clone, this may be a read error.

Primed by a sample-barcoded 5' primer and a J-beta primer mix, a second PCR proceeded for about 7 to 12 cycles. TCRdb used MiXCR to reprocess the 5' RACE reads, holding one entry per CDR3 protein. Among some 900,000 distinct CDR3 sequences, more than 25% were seen once, and the ten largest hold roughly 17%. This TCR was recovered from a woman aged 80 or over in good health. The sequenced material came from blood. V gene TRBV6-5 combines with J gene TRBJ2-3; 11 bases are a match to TRBD2. CDR3 DNA: TGTGCCAGCAGTTTTAGCGGGGGGGCCACAGGTACGCAGTATTTT. Amino acids: CASSFSGGATGTQYF.